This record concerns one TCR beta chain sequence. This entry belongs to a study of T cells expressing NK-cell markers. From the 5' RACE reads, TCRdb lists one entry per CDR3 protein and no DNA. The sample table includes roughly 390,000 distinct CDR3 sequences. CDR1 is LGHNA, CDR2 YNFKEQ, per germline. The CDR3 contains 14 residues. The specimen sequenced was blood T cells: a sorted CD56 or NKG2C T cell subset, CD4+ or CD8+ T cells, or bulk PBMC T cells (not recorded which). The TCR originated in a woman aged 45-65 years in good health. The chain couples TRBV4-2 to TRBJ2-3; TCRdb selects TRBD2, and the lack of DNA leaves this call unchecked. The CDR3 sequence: CASSPGLRTDTQYF.